This T cell receptor (beta chain) came from a study of blood T cell repertoires in COVID-19. About the research overall: Acute-phase and convalescent COVID-19 samples originated in the United States, Italy and Spain. T cells, B-cell-depleted T cells, or PBMCs supplied cDNA or gDNA.

As originally analysed: Estimation of nucleated cell counts was performed using reference gene primer amplification. The assay was immunoSEQ multiplex PCR, and TCRdb's table has in-frame clones only and misses some. Clone size and the V and J calls come from that table; the DNA yielded D and trimming. The sample shows around 58,000 clones, 80% to 95% of them seen only once. The CDR3 contains 14 residues. The germline gives CDR1 MNHNS, CDR2 SASEGT. V was clipped by 0 bases and J by 2 bases, with 8 bases between them. This clone was detected a few times. The chain links TRBV6-1 to TRBJ2-7; D remains unclear. Sequenced: peripheral blood. The clonotype comes from a human donor with active COVID-19. The donor label of this sample is uncertain. The CDR3 is CASSEAFGPYEQYF. CDR3 nucleotides: TGTGCCAGCAGTGAAGCTTTTGGGCCCTACGAGCAGTACTTC.